This TCR beta chain was identified in a study of tumour-infiltrating T cells in Burkitt lymphoma. Study-wide context: The Burkitt lymphoma cohort spanned all epidemiological subtypes. Survival, overall and progression-free, tracked with productive clonality. The study, taken as a whole, reports: Public clonotypes, several, appeared across numerous Burkitt lymphoma patients.

On this clone itself: Its target is unknown.

The CDR3 runs 15 residues. Germline V gene sequence: CDR1 LNHDA, CDR2 SQIVND (reference sequence). The J segment lost 8 bases and the V segment lost 5 bases, leaving 8 bases of the junction unmatched. The table came from immunoSEQ multiplex PCR; TCRdb's copy has only in-frame clones and leaves some out. This repertoire shows some 2,500 clones, about 15% found once; its top ten account for roughly 14%. The specimen was tumor tissue. This TCR was recovered from a human donor with Burkitt lymphoma. V usage is TRBV19 and J usage is TRBJ2-1, with 11 bases matching TRBD1. For the CDR3, the DNA is TGTGCCAGTAGTGTGCGGACAGGGGGCTTCGATGAGCAGTTCTTC. Translating gives CASSVRTGGFDEQFF.